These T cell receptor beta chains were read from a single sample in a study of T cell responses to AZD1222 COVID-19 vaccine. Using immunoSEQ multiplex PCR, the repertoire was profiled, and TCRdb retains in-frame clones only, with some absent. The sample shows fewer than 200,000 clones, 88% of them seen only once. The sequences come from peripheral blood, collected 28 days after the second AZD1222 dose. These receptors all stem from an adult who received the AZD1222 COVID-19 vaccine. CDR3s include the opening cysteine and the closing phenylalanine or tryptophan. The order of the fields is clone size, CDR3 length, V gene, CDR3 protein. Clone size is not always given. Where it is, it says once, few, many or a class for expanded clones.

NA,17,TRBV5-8,CAGSLLVQGGNNQPQHF
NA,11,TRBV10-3,CAISEGETQYF
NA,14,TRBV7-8,CASSLRTAPYEQYF
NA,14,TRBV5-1,CASSLGTSGNTIYF
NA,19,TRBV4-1,CASSQEVAQDGRKSYEQYF
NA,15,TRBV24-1,CATTPWTSGINEQFF
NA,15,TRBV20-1,CSASVSGRATGELFF
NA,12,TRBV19,CASSVSFNEQFF
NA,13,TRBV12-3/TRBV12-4,CASSLVQLHEQYF
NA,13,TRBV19,CASSIGSNTEAFF
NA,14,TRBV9,CASKGTSGEETQYF
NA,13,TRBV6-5,CASQTTWSYEQYF
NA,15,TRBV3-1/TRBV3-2,CASSQGQGAYYGYTF
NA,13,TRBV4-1,CASSPWTGYEQYF
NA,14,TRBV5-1,CASSLLTSINEQYF
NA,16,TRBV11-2,CASSPRATSGREEQYF
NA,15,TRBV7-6,CASSPSGTTSIGYTF
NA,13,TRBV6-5,CASSRGSGNTIYF
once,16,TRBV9,CASSGLAGGFTGELFF
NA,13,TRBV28,CASRTGGVYEQYF
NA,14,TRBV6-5,CASTPRDRGSEQYF
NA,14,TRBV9,CASSVDGGNTEAFF
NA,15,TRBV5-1,CASSSGLAGDEKQYF